The 18 T cell receptor beta chains listed next were all sequenced from one sample in a study of glioma-infiltrating T cells after dendritic cell vaccination. This table comes from immunoSEQ multiplex PCR, and its TCRdb copy is limited to in-frame clones, with some not included. The sample contains tens of thousands of clones, roughly 84% of which appear only once. Sequencing was performed on blood, taken before dendritic cell vaccination. The receptors were sampled from a human donor with glioblastoma.

This clone came up once. The rearrangement links TRBV18 to TRBJ2-2; 7 bases are a match to TRBD2. V shed 2 bases, J shed 6 bases, and the junction held 3 bases outside the gene matches. Germline V gene lookup returns CDR1 KGHSH and CDR2 LQKENI. CDR3 length equals 14 residues. CDR3 amino acids: CASSPVRGAGELFF. In DNA form, the CDR3 reads TGTGCCAGCTCACCAGTTCGGGGGGCCGGGGAGCTGTTTTTT.

The genes are TRBV19 and TRBJ2-7, with 9 bases matching TRBD1. This CDR3 is 14 amino acids long. CDR1 and CDR2 from the germline V gene are LNHDA and SQIVND (reference sequence). Unmatched junction bases numbered 8, after V lost 5 bases and J lost 6 bases. The CDR3 here is CASSPWDRDAEQYF. As DNA, the CDR3 is TGTGCCAGTAGTCCTTGGGACAGGGATGCCGAGCAGTACTTC.

The J gene is TRBJ2-3, the V gene TRBV13; 8 bases fit TRBD2. Trimming took 2 bases from V and 5 from J; bases not matched to a gene: 3. The CDR3 sequence is 14 residues long. Germline CDR1 PRHDT, CDR2 FYEKMQ (reference sequence). CDR3 sequence (DNA): TGTGCCAGCAGCTTACCGGGGGGGATAGATACGCAGTATTTT. It encodes CASSLPGGIDTQYF. The complete variable domain, with remaining parts taken from reference TRBV13 and TRBJ2-3, reads AAGVIQSPRHLIKEKRETATLKCYPIPRHDTVYWYQQGPGQDPQFLISFYEKMQSDKGSIPDRFSAQQFSDYHSELNMSSLELGDSALYFCASSLPGGIDTQYFGPGTRLTVL.

The chain couples TRBV5-5 to TRBJ1-2; D not resolved. CDR3 length: 14 amino acids. V was trimmed by 4 bases and J by 2 bases, leaving 12 bases between them. Germline values: CDR1 SGHKS, CDR2 YYEKEE (reference sequence). In DNA, the CDR3 is TGTGCCAGCAGCCCCCGGAGGCAGAACTATGGCTACACCTTC. It codes for CASSPRRQNYGYTF.

The chain joins TRBV6-4 to TRBJ2-1; 8 bases are shared with TRBD2. The CDR3 sequence is 15 residues long. After removal of 0 bases from V and 2 bases from J, the junction contained 0 bases not matched to a gene. CDR1 is MRHNA and CDR2 is SNTAGT in the germline V gene. CDR3 coding DNA: TGTGCCAGCAGTGACTCCGGGGGGGCCTACAATGAGCAGTTCTTC. Translated: CASSDSGGAYNEQFF.

This chain joins TRBV19 and TRBJ2-7, with 8 positions matching TRBD2. V shed 9 bases and J 4 bases; nucleotides not matched to a gene: 14. The germline gives CDR1 LNHDA, CDR2 SQIVND (reference sequence). The CDR3 has 15 amino acids. CDR3 coding DNA: TGTGCCAGCTCTCAGGAGGGGACTAGGTCTTACGAGCAGTACTTC. Amino acid sequence: CASSQEGTRSYEQYF.

The chain links TRBV4-2 to TRBJ2-7; 8 nucleotides agree with TRBD1. The germline V gene encodes CDR1 LGHNA and CDR2 YNFKEQ. The CDR3 totals 17 residues. V lost 0 bases, J lost 1 base, and 8 bases stayed unmatched. The CDR3 is CASSQEYRQGTSYEQYF. Here the CDR3 DNA reads TGTGCCAGCAGCCAAGAGTACCGACAGGGGACTTCCTACGAGCAGTACTTC.

CDR3 sequence (DNA): TGTGCCAGCAGCACAGGGGGCTCCTACAATGAGCAGTTCTTC. Translated, it gives CASSTGGSYNEQFF. The chain employs TRBV6-1 and TRBJ2-1, with 8 bases matching TRBD1. The CDR3 loop spans 14 amino acids. J lost 0 bases, V lost 6 bases, and 1 base had no gene match. CDR1 and CDR2 from the germline V gene are MNHNS and SASEGT.

This chain uses TRBV4-3 with TRBJ1-2, with a possible D match to TRBD1 (6 bases). This CDR3 has 14 residues. The germline V gene encodes CDR1 LGHNA and CDR2 YSLEER. Trimming took off 1 base at V and 4 bases at J, with 10 bases between the two ends. The CDR3 sequence is CASSQGQTGYGYTF. The DNA for the CDR3 is TGCGCCAGCAGCCAAGGTCAGACAGGCTATGGCTACACCTTC.

This clone was recorded a few times. V is TRBV5-1 and J is TRBJ1-3; 8 positions match TRBD1. Per the germline V gene, CDR1 is SGHRS and CDR2 is YFSETQ. This CDR3 is 15 amino acids long. Trimming at V came to 3 bases and at J to 0 bases, leaving 2 bases not matched to a gene. The CDR3 DNA reads as TGCGCCAGCAGCTGGGACAGGAGCTCTGGAAACACCATATATTTT. Its protein product is CASSWDRSSGNTIYF.

This clone has just a few counts. The gene calls are TRBV7-8 and TRBJ2-1; the D is unclear. The CDR3 has 14 residues. V dropped 2 bases and J dropped 14 bases, with 19 bases sitting between them. Germline V CDR1 and CDR2: SGHVS, FQNEAQ. The CDR3 loop reads CASSLPPPFSVKFF. In nucleotides, the CDR3 is TGTGCCAGCAGCTTACCCCCCCCCTTCAGTGTGAAGTTCTTC.

In this sample, this clone turned up once. The genes are TRBV5-1 and TRBJ2-7, with a possible D match to TRBD1 (6 bases). CDR1 is SGHRS and CDR2 is YFSETQ in the germline V gene. The CDR3 contains 14 residues. With 0 bases removed from V and 0 bases from J, the gap between germline ends came to 7 bases. This chain's CDR3 is CASSLGTDSYEQYF. CDR3 coding DNA: TGCGCCAGCAGCTTGGGGACAGACTCCTACGAGCAGTACTTC. The full variable domain, with the rest looked up from reference TRBV5-1 and TRBJ2-7, is KAGVTQTPRYLIKTRGQQVTLSCSPISGHRSVSWYQQTPGQGLQFLFEYFSETQRNKGNFPGRFSGRQFSNSRSEMNVSTLELGDSALYLCASSLGTDSYEQYFGPGTRLTVT.

The chain uses TRBV4-2 and TRBJ2-7, with 7 bases matching TRBD1. From germline, CDR1 is LGHNA and CDR2 YNFKEQ. Losses at the gene ends were 2 bases for V and 4 bases for J; bases not matched to a gene: 14. This CDR3 has 17 amino acids. As DNA, the CDR3 is TGTGCCAGCAGCCAAAGAGGGCCGGGACAGACGACTTACGAGCAGTACTTC. Amino acid sequence: CASSQRGPGQTTYEQYF.

The rearrangement links TRBV2 to TRBJ2-3, with 7 positions matching TRBD2. V dropped 2 bases and J dropped 0; count of bases not matched to a gene: 8. There are 17 residues in the CDR3. The germline CDR1 and CDR2 sequences are SNHLY and FYNNEI. The CDR3 loop reads CASSENFSGVSTDTQYF. The CDR3 coding sequence is TGTGCCAGCAGTGAAAACTTCAGCGGGGTTAGCACAGATACGCAGTATTTT.

V usage is TRBV19 and J usage is TRBJ1-1, with 7 bases that match TRBD1. Germline V gives CDR1 LNHDA, CDR2 SQIVND (reference sequence). The V and J ends lost 3 bases and 4 bases, in that order; junction bases with no gene match: 2. The CDR3 consists of 13 residues. Written as DNA, the CDR3 is TGTGCCAGTAGTATGAGGGACAGCACTGAAGCTTTCTTT. This gives the protein CASSMRDSTEAFF.

The CDR3: CASSLGKGTYEQYF. For the CDR3, the DNA is TGTGCCAGCAGTTTGGGGAAGGGGACCTACGAGCAGTACTTC. J is TRBJ2-7 and V is TRBV28; tentatively, D is TRBD1 (5 bases). The CDR3 is 14 amino acids. Deletions cut 3 bases from V and 2 bases from J, with 11 bases between. Germline values: CDR1 MDHEN, CDR2 SYDVKM.

The J gene is TRBJ1-2, the V gene TRBV5-1; the match to TRBD1 covers 7 bases. Germline V gene sequence: CDR1 SGHRS, CDR2 YFSETQ. The CDR3 spans 15 residues. V trimming: 4 bases; J trimming: 2 bases; junction bases outside the gene matches: 8. CDR3 loop: CASSPTPGGNYGYTF. In DNA form, the CDR3 reads TGCGCCAGCAGCCCAACGCCAGGGGGGAACTATGGCTACACCTTC.

This rearrangement joins TRBV10-3 to TRBJ2-2; TRBD2 is a possible D gene (5 bases). The CDR3 sequence is 14 residues long. Deletions cut 11 bases from V and 0 bases from J, with 13 bases between. CDR1 and CDR2 from the germline V gene are ENHRY and SYGVKD. The CDR3 coding sequence is TGTGCCTCAAGGACTCAGGCGAACACCGGGGAGCTGTTTTTT. As protein: CASRTQANTGELFF.